This T cell receptor (beta chain) appears in the sequencing data of a study of CD8 T cells in Susac syndrome. TCR beta sequences were obtained from blood CD8+ and CD4+ T cells. Random hexamers served to reverse transcribe roughly 0.45 to 1 ug RNA. The CDR3 of TCR beta was amplified by immunoSEQ multiplex PCR across 54 Vbeta and 13 Jbeta. TCRdb reprocessed the immunoSEQ multiplex PCR reads via MiXCR and lists one record per CDR3 protein. In the table there are some 260,000 distinct CDR3 sequences, 85% of which are singletons. The CDR3 has 11 residues. CDR1 is SGDLS and CDR2 is YYNGEE in the germline V gene. V lost 3 bases and J lost 6, with 6 bases in between.

Sequenced material: CD8+ T cells from PBMCs. J is TRBJ1-2 and V is TRBV9; D is unresolved. The TCR sequence derives from a human donor with multiple sclerosis. The DNA for the CDR3 is TGTGCCAGCAGCGCCTGGGATGGCTACACCTTC. This encodes CASSAWDGYTF. Variable domain in full (rest from reference TRBV9 and TRBJ1-2): DSGVTQTPKHLITATGQRVTLRCSPRSGDLSVYWYQQSLDQGLQFLIQYYNGEERAKGNILERFSAQQFPDLHSELNLSSLELGDSALYFCASSAWDGYTFGSGTRLTVV.